The T cell receptor beta chain described here comes from a study of yellow fever vaccine responses in identical twins. There are 17 residues in the CDR3. V lost 1 base and J lost 9, with 22 bases in between. Per germline, CDR1 SEHNR and CDR2 FQNEAQ (reference sequence). TCRdb reanalysed the RT-PCR reads using MiXCR and keeps one entry per CDR3 protein. The sample comprises around 15,000 distinct CDR3 sequences, 80% to 85% of which are singletons, and 1.8% rests with the top ten. The sequence derives from a woman aged 18 to 35 who received the yellow fever vaccine. The chain links TRBV7-9 to TRBJ2-1; perhaps D is TRBD1 or TRBD2 (6 bases each). The specimen comprised T cells from blood (PBMCs), unsorted or a sorted subset (not recorded which), sampled before or after yellow fever vaccination (not recorded which). CDR3 residues: CASSLESGAVGASEQFF. CDR3 nucleotide sequence: TGTGCCAGCAGCTTAGAATCGGGGGCGGTGGGGGCGAGTGAGCAGTTCTTC.